This TCR beta chain was observed in a study of shared clonotypes between healthy human individuals. General observations from the study: Large sequencing depth failed to make sorted-subset sequencing complete, rarefaction showed.

Produced via immunoSEQ multiplex PCR; TCRdb's table is partial and in-frame only. Of 2,100,000 or so clones listed, around 95% are singletons. The CDR3 has 16 amino acids. The germline V gene encodes CDR1 SGHRS and CDR2 YFSETQ. V gave up 4 bases and J gave up 4 bases; unmatched junction bases: 10. About this clone itself: Its target is not known.

This receptor was identified in a man aged 18 to 29 in good health. The V gene is TRBV5-1, the J gene TRBJ2-3; 9 nucleotides agree with TRBD2. The sequenced sample was naive CD4+ T cells sorted from blood. Regarding subset: CD45RA+ positively selected. CDR3 sequence reads: CASSQLGGGASDTQYF. For the CDR3, the DNA is TGCGCCAGCAGCCAACTTGGCGGGGGGGCCTCAGATACGCAGTATTTT.